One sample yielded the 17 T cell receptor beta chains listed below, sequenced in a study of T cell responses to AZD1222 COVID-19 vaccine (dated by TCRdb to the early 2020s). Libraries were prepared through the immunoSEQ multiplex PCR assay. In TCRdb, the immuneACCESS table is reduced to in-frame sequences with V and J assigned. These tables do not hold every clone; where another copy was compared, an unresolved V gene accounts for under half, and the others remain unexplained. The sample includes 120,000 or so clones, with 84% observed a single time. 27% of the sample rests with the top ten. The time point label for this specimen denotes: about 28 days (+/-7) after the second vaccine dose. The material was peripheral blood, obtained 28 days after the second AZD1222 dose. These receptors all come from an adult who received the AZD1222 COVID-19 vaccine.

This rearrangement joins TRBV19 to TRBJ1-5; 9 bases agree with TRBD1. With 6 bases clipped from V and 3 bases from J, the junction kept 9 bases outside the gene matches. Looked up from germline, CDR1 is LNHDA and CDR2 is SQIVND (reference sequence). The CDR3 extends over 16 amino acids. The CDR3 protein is CASSSPGQGSNQPQHF. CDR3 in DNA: TGTGCCAGTAGCTCCCCGGGACAGGGATCCAATCAGCCCCAGCATTTT.

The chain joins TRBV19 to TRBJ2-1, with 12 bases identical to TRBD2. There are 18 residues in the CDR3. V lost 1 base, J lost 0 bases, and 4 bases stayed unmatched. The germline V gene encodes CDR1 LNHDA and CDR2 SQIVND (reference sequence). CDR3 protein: CASSIGGLAGSSYNEQFF. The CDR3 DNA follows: TGTGCCAGTAGTATAGGTGGACTAGCGGGGAGCTCCTACAATGAGCAGTTCTTC. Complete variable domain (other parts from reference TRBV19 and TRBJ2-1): DGGITQSPKYLFRKEGQNVTLSCEQNLNHDAMYWYRQDPGQGLRLIYYSQIVNDFQKGDIAEGYSVSREKKESFPLTVTSAQKNPTAFYLCASSIGGLAGSSYNEQFFGPGTRLTVL.

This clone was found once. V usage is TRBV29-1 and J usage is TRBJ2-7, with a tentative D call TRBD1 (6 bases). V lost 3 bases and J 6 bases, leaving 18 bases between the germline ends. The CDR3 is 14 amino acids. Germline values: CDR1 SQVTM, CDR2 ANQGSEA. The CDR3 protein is CSVDRAGDSGEQYF. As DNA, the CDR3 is TGCAGCGTTGACCGAGCAGGGGATTCGGGCGAGCAGTACTTC.

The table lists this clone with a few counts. CDR3 sequence reads: CASGRDEQFF. CDR3 DNA: TGTGCCAGCGGGCGGGATGAGCAGTTCTTC. The genes are TRBV27 and TRBJ2-1, with D tentatively TRBD2 (5 bases). The CDR3 has 10 amino acids. CDR1 and CDR2 from the germline V gene are MNHEY and SMNVEV (reference sequence). Trimming shortened V by 8 bases and J by 8 bases, and 7 bases separated the two germline ends.

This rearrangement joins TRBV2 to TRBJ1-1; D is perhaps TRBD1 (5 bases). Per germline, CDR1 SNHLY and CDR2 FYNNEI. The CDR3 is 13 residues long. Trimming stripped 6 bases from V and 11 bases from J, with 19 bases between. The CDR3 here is CASSPSGGGQAFF. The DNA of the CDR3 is TGTGCCAGCAGCCCATCCGGGGGGGGTCAGGCTTTCTTT.

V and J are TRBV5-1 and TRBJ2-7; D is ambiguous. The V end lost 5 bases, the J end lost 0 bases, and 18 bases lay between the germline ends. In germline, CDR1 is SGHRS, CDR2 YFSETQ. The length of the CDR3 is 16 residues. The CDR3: CASSFGLGEDSYEQYF. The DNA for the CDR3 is TGCGCCAGCAGTTTTGGATTAGGAGAGGACTCCTACGAGCAGTACTTC.

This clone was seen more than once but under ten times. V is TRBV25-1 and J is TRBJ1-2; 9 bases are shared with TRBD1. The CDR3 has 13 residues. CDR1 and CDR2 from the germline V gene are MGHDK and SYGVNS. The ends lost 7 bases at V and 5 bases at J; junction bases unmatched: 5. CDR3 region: CASTLGQGYGYTF. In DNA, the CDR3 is TGTGCCAGCACCCTCGGACAGGGGTATGGCTACACCTTC.

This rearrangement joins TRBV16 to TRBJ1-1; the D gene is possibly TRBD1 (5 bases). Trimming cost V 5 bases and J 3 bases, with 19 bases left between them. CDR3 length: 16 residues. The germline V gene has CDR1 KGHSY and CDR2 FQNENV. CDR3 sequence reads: CASSSIMAGGDTEAFF. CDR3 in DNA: TGTGCCAGCAGCTCAATAATGGCGGGGGGAGACACTGAAGCTTTCTTT.

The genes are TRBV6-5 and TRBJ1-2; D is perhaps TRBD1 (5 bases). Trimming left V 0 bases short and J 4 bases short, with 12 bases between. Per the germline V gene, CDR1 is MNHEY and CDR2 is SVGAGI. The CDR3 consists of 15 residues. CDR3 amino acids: CASSYSRGETYGYTF. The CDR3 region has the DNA TGTGCCAGCAGTTACTCCCGGGGCGAAACCTATGGCTACACCTTC.

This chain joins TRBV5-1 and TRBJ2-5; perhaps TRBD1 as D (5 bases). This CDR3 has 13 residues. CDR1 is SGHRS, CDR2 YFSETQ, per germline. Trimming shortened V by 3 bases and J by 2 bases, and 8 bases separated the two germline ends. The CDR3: CASSWYRQETQYF. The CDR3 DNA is TGCGCCAGCAGCTGGTACAGGCAAGAGACCCAGTACTTC.

The CDR3: CASSPRTANYGYTF. For the CDR3, the DNA is TGTGCCAGCAGCCCGAGGACAGCTAACTATGGCTACACCTTC. The rearrangement links TRBV9 to TRBJ1-2; possible D gene TRBD1, 6 bases. This CDR3 contains 14 residues. Germline CDR1 reads SGDLS; CDR2 reads YYNGEE. V lost 4 bases and J 0 bases, leaving 10 bases between the germline ends.

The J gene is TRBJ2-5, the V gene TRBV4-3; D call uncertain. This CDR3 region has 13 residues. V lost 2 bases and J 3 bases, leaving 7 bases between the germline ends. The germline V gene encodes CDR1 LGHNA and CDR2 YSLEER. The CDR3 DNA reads TGCGCCAGCAGCCAAACTATAGAAGAGACCCAGTACTTC. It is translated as CASSQTIEETQYF.

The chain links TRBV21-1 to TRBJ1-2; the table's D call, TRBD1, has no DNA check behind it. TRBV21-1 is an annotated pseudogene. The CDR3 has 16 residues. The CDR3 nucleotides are TGTGCCAGCAGCAAAGCACTCGGACAGCCTAACTATGGCTACACCTTC. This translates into CASSKALGQPNYGYTF.

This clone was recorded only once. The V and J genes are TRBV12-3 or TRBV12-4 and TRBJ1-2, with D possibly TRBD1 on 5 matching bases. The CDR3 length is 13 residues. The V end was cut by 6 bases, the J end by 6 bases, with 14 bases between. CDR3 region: CASSPPRGDGYTF. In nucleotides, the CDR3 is TGTGCCAGCAGCCCCCCCCGGGGGGATGGCTACACCTTC.

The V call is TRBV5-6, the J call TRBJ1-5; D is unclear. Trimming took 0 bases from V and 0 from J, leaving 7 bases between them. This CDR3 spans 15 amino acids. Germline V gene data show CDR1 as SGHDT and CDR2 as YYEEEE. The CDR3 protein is CASSLGFGSNQPQHF. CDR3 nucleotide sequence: TGTGCCAGCAGCTTGGGTTTTGGTAGCAATCAGCCCCAGCATTTT.

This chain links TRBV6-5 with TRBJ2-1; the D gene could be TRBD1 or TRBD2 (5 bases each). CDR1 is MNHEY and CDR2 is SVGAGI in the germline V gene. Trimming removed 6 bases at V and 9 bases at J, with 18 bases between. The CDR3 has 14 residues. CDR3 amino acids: CASSQTWGLAEQFF. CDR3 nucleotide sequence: TGTGCCAGCAGCCAGACCTGGGGGTTAGCTGAGCAGTTCTTC.

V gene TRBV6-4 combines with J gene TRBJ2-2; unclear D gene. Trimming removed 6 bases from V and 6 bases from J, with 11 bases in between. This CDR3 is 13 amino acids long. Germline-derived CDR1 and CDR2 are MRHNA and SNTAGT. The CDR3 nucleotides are TGTGCCAGCAGGGCAACAAGGGCCGGGGAGCTGTTTTTT. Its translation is CASRATRAGELFF.